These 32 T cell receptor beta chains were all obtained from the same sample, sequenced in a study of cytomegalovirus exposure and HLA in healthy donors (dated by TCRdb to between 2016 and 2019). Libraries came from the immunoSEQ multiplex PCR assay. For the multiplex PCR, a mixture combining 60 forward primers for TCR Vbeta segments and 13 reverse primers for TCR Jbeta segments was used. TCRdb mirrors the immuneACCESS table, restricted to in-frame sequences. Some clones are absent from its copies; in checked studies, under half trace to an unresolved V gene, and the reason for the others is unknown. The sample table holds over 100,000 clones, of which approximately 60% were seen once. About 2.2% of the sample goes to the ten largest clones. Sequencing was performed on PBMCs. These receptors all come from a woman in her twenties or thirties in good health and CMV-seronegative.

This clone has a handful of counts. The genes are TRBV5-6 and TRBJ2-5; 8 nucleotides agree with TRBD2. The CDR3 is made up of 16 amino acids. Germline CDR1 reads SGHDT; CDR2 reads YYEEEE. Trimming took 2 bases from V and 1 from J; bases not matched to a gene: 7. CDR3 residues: CASSFSRLAGQETQYF. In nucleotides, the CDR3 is TGTGCCAGCAGCTTTTCCCGGCTAGCGGGCCAAGAGACCCAGTACTTC.

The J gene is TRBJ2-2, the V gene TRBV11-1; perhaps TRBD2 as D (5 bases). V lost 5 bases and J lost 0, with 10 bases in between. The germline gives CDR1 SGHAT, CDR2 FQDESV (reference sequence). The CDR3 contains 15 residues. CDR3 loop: CASSNPGTNTGELFF. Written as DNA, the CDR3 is TGTGCCAGCAGCAACCCCGGGACGAACACCGGGGAGCTGTTTTTT.

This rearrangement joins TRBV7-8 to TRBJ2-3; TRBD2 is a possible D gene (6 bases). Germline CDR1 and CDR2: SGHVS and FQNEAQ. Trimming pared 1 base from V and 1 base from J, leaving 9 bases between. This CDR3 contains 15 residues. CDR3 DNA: TGTGCCAGCAGCTTAGATAGCGGAGGCACAGATACGCAGTATTTT. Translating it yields CASSLDSGGTDTQYF.

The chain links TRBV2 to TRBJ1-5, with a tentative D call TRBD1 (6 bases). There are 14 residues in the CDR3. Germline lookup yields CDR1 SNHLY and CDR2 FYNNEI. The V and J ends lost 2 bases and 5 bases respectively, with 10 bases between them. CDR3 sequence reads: CASSELAGDQPQHF. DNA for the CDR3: TGTGCCAGCAGTGAACTGGCAGGGGATCAGCCCCAGCATTTT.

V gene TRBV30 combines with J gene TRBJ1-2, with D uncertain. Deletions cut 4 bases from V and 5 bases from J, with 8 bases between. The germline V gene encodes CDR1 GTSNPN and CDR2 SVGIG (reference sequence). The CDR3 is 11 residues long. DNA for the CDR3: TGTGCCTGGAAAGAAGCTTATGGCTACACCTTC. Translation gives CAWKEAYGYTF.

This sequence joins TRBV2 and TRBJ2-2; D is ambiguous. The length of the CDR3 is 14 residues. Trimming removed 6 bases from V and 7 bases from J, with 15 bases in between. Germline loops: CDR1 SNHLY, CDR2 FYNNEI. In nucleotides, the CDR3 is TGTGCCAGCAGCCCTCTTATTATCGGCGGGGAGCTGTTTTTT. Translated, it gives CASSPLIIGGELFF.

CDR3 sequence (DNA): TGTGCCAGCAGCCTAGATTCGGTTCGAGATGAGCAGTTCTTC. This translates into CASSLDSVRDEQFF. The J gene is TRBJ2-1, the V gene TRBV7-2, with D unclear. V was cut by 5 bases and J by 8 bases, with 16 bases left in between. The CDR3 is 14 amino acids. The V gene's germline CDR1 is SGHTA and CDR2 FQGNSA. The full variable domain, rest sourced from reference TRBV7-2 and TRBJ2-1, is GAGVSQSPSNKVTEKGKDVELRCDPISGHTALYWYRQSLGQGLEFLIYFQGNSAPDKSGLPSDRFSAERTGGSVSTLTIQRTQQEDSAVYLCASSLDSVRDEQFFGPGTRLTVL.

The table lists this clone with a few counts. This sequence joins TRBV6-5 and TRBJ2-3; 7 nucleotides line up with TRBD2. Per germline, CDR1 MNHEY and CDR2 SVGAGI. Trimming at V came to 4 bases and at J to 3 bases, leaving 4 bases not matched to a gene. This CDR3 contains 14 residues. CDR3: CASSSAGETDTQYF. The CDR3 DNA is TGTGCCAGCAGTTCCGCGGGAGAGACAGATACGCAGTATTTT.

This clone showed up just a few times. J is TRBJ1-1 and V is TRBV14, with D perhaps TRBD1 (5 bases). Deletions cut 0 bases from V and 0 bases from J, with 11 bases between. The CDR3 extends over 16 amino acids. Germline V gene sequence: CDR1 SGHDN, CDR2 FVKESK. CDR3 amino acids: CASSQDKGHLNTEAFF. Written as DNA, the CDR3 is TGTGCCAGCAGCCAAGACAAGGGGCACCTGAACACTGAAGCTTTCTTT. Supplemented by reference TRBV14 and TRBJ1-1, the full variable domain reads EAGVTQFPSHSVIEKGQTVTLRCDPISGHDNLYWYRRVMGKEIKFLLHFVKESKQDESGMPNNRFLAERTGGTYSTLKVQPAELEDSGVYFCASSQDKGHLNTEAFFGQGTRLTVV.

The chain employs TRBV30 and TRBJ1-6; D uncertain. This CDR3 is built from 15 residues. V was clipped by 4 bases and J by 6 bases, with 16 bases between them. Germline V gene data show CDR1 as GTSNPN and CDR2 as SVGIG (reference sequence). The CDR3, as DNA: TGTGCCTGGACTAAGGGAGCGATTGGTAATTCACCCCTCCACTTT. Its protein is CAWTKGAIGNSPLHF.

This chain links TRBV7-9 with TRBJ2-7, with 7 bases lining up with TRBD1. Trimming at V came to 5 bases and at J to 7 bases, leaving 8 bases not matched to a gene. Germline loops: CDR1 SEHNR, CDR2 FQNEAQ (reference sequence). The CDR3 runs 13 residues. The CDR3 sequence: CASSERQGQEQYF. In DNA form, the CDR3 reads TGTGCCAGCAGCGAGCGACAGGGTCAGGAGCAGTACTTC.

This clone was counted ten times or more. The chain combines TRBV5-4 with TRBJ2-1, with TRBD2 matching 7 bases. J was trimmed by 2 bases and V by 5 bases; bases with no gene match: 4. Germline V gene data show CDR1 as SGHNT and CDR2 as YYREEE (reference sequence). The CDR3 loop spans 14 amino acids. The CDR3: CASRGDYAYNEQFF. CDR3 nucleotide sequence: TGTGCCAGCAGGGGGGACTACGCCTACAATGAGCAGTTCTTC.

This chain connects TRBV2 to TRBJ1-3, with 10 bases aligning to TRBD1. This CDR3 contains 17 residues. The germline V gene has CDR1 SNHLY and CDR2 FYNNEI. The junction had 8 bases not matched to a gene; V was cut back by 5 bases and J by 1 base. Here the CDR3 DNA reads TGTGCCAGCAGTACCGGGACAGGGGCGGCGTCTGGAAACACCATATATTTT. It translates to CASSTGTGAASGNTIYF.

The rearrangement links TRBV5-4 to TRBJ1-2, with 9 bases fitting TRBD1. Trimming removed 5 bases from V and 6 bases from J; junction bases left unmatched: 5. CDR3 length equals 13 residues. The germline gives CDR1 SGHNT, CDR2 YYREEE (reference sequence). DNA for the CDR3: TGTGCCAGCAGAGAACAGGGGGCTGATGGCTACACCTTC. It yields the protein CASREQGADGYTF.

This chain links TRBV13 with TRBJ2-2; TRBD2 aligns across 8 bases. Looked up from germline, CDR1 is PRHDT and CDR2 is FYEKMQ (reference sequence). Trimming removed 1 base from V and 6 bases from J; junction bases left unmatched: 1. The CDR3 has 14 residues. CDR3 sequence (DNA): TGTGCCAGCAGCTTAGAGCGGGAGTCCGGGGAGCTGTTTTTT. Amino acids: CASSLERESGELFF.

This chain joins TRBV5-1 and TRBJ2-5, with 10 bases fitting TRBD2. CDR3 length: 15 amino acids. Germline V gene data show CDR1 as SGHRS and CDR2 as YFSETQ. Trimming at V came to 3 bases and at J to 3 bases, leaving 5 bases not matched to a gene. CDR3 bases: TGCGCCAGCAGCTCTAGGACTAGCGGCAAAGAGACCCAGTACTTC. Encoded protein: CASSSRTSGKETQYF.

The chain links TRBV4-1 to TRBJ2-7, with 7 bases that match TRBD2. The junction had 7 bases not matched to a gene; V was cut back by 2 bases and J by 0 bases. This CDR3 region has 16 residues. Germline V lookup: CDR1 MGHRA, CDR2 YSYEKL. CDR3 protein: CASSQRDYSPSYEQYF. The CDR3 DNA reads TGCGCCAGCAGCCAACGGGACTATTCCCCCTCCTACGAGCAGTACTTC.

This chain's CDR3 is CASSSDRGPYNEQFF. CDR3 DNA: TGTGCCAGCAGTTCTGACAGGGGGCCCTACAATGAGCAGTTCTTC. The V and J genes are TRBV7-9 and TRBJ2-1, with 10 bases matching TRBD1. Trimming took 6 bases from V and 2 from J; bases not matched to a gene: 4. In germline, CDR1 is SEHNR, CDR2 FQNEAQ (reference sequence). The CDR3 spans 15 residues. The complete variable domain, with remaining parts taken from reference TRBV7-9 and TRBJ2-1, reads DTGVSQNPRHKITKRGQNVTFRCDPISEHNRLYWYRQTLGQGPEFLTYFQNEAQLEKSRLLSDRFSAERPKGSFSTLEIQRTEQGDSAMYLCASSSDRGPYNEQFFGPGTRLTVL.

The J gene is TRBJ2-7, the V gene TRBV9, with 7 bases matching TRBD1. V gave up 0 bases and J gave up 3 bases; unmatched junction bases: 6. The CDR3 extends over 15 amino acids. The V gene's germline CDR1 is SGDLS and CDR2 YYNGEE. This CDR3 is CASSVEAGGYYEQYF. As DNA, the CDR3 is TGTGCCAGCAGCGTAGAGGCAGGGGGTTACTACGAGCAGTACTTC.

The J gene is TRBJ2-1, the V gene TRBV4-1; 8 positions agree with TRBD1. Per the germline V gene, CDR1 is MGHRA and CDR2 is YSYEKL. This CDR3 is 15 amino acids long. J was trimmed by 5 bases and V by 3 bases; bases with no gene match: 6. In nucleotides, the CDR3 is TGCGCCAGCAGCCAGGGCAGGGGGCCCAACAATGAGCAGTTCTTC. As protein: CASSQGRGPNNEQFF.

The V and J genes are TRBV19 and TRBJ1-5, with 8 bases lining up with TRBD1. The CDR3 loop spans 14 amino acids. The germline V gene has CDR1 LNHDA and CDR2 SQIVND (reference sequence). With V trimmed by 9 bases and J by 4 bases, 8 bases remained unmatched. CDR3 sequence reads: CASLGQASNQPQHF. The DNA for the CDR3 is TGTGCCAGCCTGGGACAGGCGAGTAATCAGCCCCAGCATTTT.

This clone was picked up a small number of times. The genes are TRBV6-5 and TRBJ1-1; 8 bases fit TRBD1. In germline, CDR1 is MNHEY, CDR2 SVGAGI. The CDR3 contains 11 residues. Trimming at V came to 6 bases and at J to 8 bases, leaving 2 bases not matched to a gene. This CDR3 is CASSRGLEAFF. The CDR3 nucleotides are TGTGCCAGCAGCAGGGGGCTGGAAGCTTTCTTT.

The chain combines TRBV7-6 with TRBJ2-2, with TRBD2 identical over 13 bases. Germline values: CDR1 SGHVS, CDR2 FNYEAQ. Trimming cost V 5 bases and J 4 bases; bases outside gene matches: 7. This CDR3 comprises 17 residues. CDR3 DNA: TGTGCCAGCAGCGGACGACTAGCGGGAGGCATCACCGGGGAGCTGTTTTTT. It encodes CASSGRLAGGITGELFF. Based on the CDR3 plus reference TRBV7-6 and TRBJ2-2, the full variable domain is GAGVSQSPRYKVTKRGQDVALRCDPISGHVSLYWYRQALGQGPEFLTYFNYEAQQDKSGLPNDRFSAERPEGSISTLTIQRTEQRDSAMYRCASSGRLAGGITGELFFGEGSRLTVL.

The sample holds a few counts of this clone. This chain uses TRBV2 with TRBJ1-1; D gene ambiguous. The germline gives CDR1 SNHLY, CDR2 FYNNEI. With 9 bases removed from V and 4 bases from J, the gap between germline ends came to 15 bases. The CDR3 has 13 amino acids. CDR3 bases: TGTGCCAGTTTTACGGAGGTCGGCACTGAAGCTTTCTTT. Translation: CASFTEVGTEAFF. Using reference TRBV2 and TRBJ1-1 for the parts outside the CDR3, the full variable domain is EPEVTQTPSHQVTQMGQEVILRCVPISNHLYFYWYRQILGQKVEFLVSFYNNEISEKSEIFDDQFSVERPDGSNFTLKIRSTKLEDSAMYFCASFTEVGTEAFFGQGTRLTVV.

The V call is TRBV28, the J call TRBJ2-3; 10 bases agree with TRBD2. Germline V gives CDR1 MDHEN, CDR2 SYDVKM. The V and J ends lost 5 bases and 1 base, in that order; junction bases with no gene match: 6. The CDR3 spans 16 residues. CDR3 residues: CASSALAGEGTDTQYF. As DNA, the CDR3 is TGTGCCAGCAGTGCCCTAGCGGGAGAGGGCACAGATACGCAGTATTTT.

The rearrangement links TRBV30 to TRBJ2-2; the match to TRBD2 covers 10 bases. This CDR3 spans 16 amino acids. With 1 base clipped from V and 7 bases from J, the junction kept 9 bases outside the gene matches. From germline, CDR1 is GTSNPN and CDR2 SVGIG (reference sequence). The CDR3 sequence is CAWSGWASGRVGELFF. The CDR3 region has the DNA TGTGCCTGGAGTGGGTGGGCTAGCGGGAGAGTCGGGGAGCTGTTTTTT.

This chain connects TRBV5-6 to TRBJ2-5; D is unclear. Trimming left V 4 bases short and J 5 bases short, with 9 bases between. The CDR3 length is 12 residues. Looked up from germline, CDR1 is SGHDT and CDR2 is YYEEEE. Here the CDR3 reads CASSDSRETQYF. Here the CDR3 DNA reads TGTGCCAGCAGCGATTCTAGGGAGACCCAGTACTTC.

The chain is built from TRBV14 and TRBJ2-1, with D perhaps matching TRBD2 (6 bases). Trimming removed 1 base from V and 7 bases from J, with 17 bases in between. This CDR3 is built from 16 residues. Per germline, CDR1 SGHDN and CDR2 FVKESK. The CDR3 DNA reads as TGTGCCAGCAGCCAAGGGGTCGGGAGTTTGGGGAATGAGCAGTTCTTC. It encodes CASSQGVGSLGNEQFF. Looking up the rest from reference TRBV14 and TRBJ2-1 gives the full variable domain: EAGVTQFPSHSVIEKGQTVTLRCDPISGHDNLYWYRRVMGKEIKFLLHFVKESKQDESGMPNNRFLAERTGGTYSTLKVQPAELEDSGVYFCASSQGVGSLGNEQFFGPGTRLTVL.

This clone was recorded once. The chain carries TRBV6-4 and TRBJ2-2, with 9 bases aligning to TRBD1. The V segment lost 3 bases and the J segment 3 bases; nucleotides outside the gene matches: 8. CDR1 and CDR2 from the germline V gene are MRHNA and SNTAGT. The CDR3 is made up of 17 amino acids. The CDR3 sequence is CASSDSPGTGHTGELFF. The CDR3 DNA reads TGTGCCAGCAGTGATTCCCCCGGGACAGGGCACACCGGGGAGCTGTTTTTT.

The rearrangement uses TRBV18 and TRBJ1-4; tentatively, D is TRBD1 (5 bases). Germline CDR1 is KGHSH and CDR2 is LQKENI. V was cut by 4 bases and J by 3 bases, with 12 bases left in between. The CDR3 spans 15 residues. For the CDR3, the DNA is TGTGCCAGCTCACTCCAGGGTTTGGCTAATGAAAAACTGTTTTTT. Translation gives CASSLQGLANEKLFF.

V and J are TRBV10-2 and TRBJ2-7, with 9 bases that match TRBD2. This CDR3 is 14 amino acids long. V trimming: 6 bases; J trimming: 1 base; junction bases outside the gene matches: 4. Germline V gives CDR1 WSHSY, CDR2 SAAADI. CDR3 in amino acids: CASSPSGESYEQYF. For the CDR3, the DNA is TGCGCCAGCAGCCCTAGCGGGGAATCCTACGAGCAGTACTTC.

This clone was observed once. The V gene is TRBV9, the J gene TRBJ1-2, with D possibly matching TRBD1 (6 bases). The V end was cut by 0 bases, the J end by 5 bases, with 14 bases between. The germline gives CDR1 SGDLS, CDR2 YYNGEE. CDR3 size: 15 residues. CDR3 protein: CASSVAHRVPYGYTF. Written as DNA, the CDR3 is TGTGCCAGCAGCGTAGCTCACAGGGTTCCATATGGCTACACCTTC.